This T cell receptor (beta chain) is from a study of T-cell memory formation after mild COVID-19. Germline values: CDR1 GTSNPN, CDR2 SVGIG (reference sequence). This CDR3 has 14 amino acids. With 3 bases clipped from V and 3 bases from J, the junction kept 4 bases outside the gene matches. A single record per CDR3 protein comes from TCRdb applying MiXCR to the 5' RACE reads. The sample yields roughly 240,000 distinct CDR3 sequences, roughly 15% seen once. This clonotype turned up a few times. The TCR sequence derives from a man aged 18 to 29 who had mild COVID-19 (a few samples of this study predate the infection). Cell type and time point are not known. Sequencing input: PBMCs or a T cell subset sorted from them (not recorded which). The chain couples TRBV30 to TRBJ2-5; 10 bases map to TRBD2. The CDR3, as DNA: TGTGCCTGGAGGGCTAGCGGGGGTGAAGAGACCCAGTACTTC. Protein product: CAWRASGGEETQYF.